Detailed here is one TCR beta chain. These data are taken from a study of early T cells in non-severe SARS-CoV-2 infection. TCRdb ran MiXCR on the 5' RACE reads and lists one entry per CDR3 protein. The repertoire holds under 70,000 distinct CDR3 sequences, with more than 5.5% as singletons. The germline CDR1 and CDR2 sequences are SNHLY and FYNNEI. Trimming left V 6 bases short and J 4 bases short, with 12 bases between. There are 13 residues in the CDR3. The input for sequencing was whole blood, taken at baseline. The chain combines TRBV2 with TRBJ1-1; perhaps TRBD1 as D (6 bases). The clonotype was recovered from an adult who was a healthcare worker with PCR-confirmed SARS-CoV-2 infection or an uninfected control (not recorded which). The CDR3 DNA reads TGTGCCAGCAGGTTACAGGGTAGCACTGAAGCTTTCTTT. It yields the protein CASRLQGSTEAFF.